Listed below are T cell receptor beta chains from one sample, sequenced in a study of OX40 agonist ivuxolimab in advanced cancers. Some clones are missing from TCRdb's copy, which holds only in-frame ones; the method was immunoSEQ multiplex PCR. Of fewer than 85,000 clones listed, approximately 82% were seen once; the top ten hold about 0.71%. This sample comprised CD4+ or CD8+ T cells sorted from blood, obtained in a trial of the OX40 agonist ivuxolimab. These receptors all come from an adult with an advanced solid tumor such as melanoma, head and neck, liver or kidney cancer. Each CDR3 is given with its conserved first and last residue. D genes are given only for firm matches. Clone size, where shown, is once, few, many, or a class for clones that have expanded.

-,-,TRBV6-6,TRBJ1-5,TGTGCCAGCGCCGGTGGCGGGGGGGCCCAGCATTTT,CASAGGGGAQHF
-,-,TRBV19,TRBJ1-4,TGTGCCAGTAGACCCCCGGAGTTTAATGAAAAACTGTTTTTT,CASRPPEFNEKLFF
-,once,TRBV30,TRBJ2-7,TGTGCCTGGACCCTAGGGGGTATATTCGGGGGAAGGGAGCAGTACTTC,CAWTLGGIFGGREQYF
TRBD1,-,TRBV5-1,TRBJ2-7,TGCGCCAGCAGCTTAGTATTAATGGCGGGACAGGGAAATGACGAGCAGTACTTC,CASSLVLMAGQGNDEQYF
-,-,TRBV12-5,TRBJ1-1,TGTGCTAGTGGTCCTTCAGGGTTCGGCACTGAAGCTTTCTTT,CASGPSGFGTEAFF
-,-,TRBV28,TRBJ1-1,TGTGCCAGCAGTTTATATGGCAGAGCCACGCCAGCTTTCTTT,CASSLYGRATPAFF
-,-,TRBV5-1,TRBJ2-7,TGCGCCAGCAGCTTGCACCACGAGCAGTACTTC,CASSLHHEQYF
-,-,TRBV9,TRBJ2-1,TGTGCCAGCAGCGTAGATTGGGGAGTAGCAGCTAACAATGAGCAGTTCTTC,CASSVDWGVAANNEQFF
-,-,TRBV5-4,TRBJ1-2,TGTGCCAGCAGCTTGGCAGGGCCCGCAATTGTCGGCTACACCTTC,CASSLAGPAIVGYTF
-,-,TRBV4-1,TRBJ2-3,TGCGCCAGCAGCCCCCGTTCAAGGACAGATACGCAGTATTTT,CASSPRSRTDTQYF
-,-,TRBV9,TRBJ1-1,TGTGCCAGCCACAGACTCATGAACACTGAAGCTTTCTTT,CASHRLMNTEAFF
TRBD1,-,TRBV5-6,TRBJ2-7,TGTGCCAGCAGCCTTAGCGGACAGGGGGAATGGTACGAGCAGTACTTC,CASSLSGQGEWYEQYF
-,-,TRBV4-3,TRBJ1-2,TGCGCCAGCAGCCAATGGGGGAGGGGAGAGGACTATGGCTACACCTTC,CASSQWGRGEDYGYTF
-,few,TRBV5-1,TRBJ2-5,TGCGCCAGCAGCACCGACGCCTCCGAGACCCAGTACTTC,CASSTDASETQYF
-,-,TRBV11-1,TRBJ2-5,TGTGCCAGCAGCCCAGGGACTTCCGGGACCCAGTACTTC,CASSPGTSGTQYF
-,once,TRBV21-1,TRBJ2-6,TGTGCCAGCAGCAAAGGAGCTGGACAGGACTCTGGGGCCAACGTCCTGACTTTC,CASSKGAGQDSGANVLTF
-,once,TRBV20-1,TRBJ2-1,TGCAGTGCCCAGGGGGGGAATGAGCAGTTCTTC,CSAQGGNEQFF
TRBD1,-,TRBV6-6,TRBJ1-5,TGTGCCAGCAGTTTCGGAGGACAGGGGGTTCAGCCCCAGCATTTT,CASSFGGQGVQPQHF
TRBD2,few,TRBV11-1,TRBJ2-1,TGTGCCAGCAGCCACGGGACTAGCCGGGGAAATGAGCAGTTCTTC,CASSHGTSRGNEQFF
-,-,TRBV4-1,TRBJ2-5,TGCGCCAGCAGCCATCCCTGGGGGGAGACCCAGTACTTC,CASSHPWGETQYF
-,-,TRBV9,TRBJ2-2,TGTGCCAGCAGCGCCCCGCTCGCGGCCAACACCGGGGAGCTGTTTTTT,CASSAPLAANTGELFF
-,-,TRBV4-2,TRBJ2-1,TGTGCCAGCAGCCTGCGGGACGGCTCCTACAATGAGCAGTTCTTC,CASSLRDGSYNEQFF
TRBD2,-,TRBV28,TRBJ2-5,TGTGCCAGCAGTGGCCCTAGCGGGGCTTGGGGGACCCAGTACTTC,CASSGPSGAWGTQYF
TRBD2,-,TRBV6-5,TRBJ2-3,TGTGCCAGCAGGCCGAATAGCGGGAGGAATACGCAGTATTTT,CASRPNSGRNTQYF
-,-,TRBV7-2,TRBJ2-1,TGTGCCCGGGGAAGGAGGTTTCGAGCCTCCTACAATGAGCAGTTCTTC,CARGRRFRASYNEQFF
-,-,TRBV5-8,TRBJ1-6,TGTGCCAGCAGCTTGGACAGACTTAATTCACCCCTCCACTTT,CASSLDRLNSPLHF
TRBD1,-,TRBV7-9,TRBJ2-1,TGTGCCAGCAGCGCAAGACAGGGTGGAAACAATGAGCAGTTCTTC,CASSARQGGNNEQFF
-,-,TRBV7-8,TRBJ1-1,TGTGCCAGCAGCCCCTTACGACAGAGGCGGAACACTGAAGCTTTCTTT,CASSPLRQRRNTEAFF
-,-,TRBV7-2,TRBJ1-3,TGTGCCAGCAGCTTGAGGGTGGGACTAGGAAACACCATATATTTT,CASSLRVGLGNTIYF
-,-,TRBV25-1,TRBJ2-1,TGTGCCAGCAGTGAAATTGGAGGGGGCTCCTACAATGAGCAGTTCTTC,CASSEIGGGSYNEQFF
-,once,TRBV7-9,TRBJ1-2,TGTGCCAGCAGCTTAAGTTCGATCGCTTACTATGGCTACACCTTC,CASSLSSIAYYGYTF
TRBD2,-,TRBV5-1,TRBJ2-3,TGCGCCAGCAGCTTGCGTGCAATAGCGGGAGGAAGTGCAGATACGCAGTATTTT,CASSLRAIAGGSADTQYF
-,-,TRBV11-3,TRBJ1-5,TGTGCCAGCAGCTTAGATGGGGCGAGCAATCAGCCCCAGCATTTT,CASSLDGASNQPQHF
-,-,TRBV28,TRBJ1-2,TGTGCCTCGGGGGTCGGTAGCTATGGCTACACCTTC,CASGVGSYGYTF
TRBD1,-,TRBV27,TRBJ1-1,TGTGCCAGCAGTTTAGCCGGGACAGGGAGGACTGAAGCTTTCTTT,CASSLAGTGRTEAFF
-,-,TRBV6-5,TRBJ1-6,TGTGCCAGCAACCCACAGGTGGGGTCACCCCTCCACTTT,CASNPQVGSPLHF
-,-,TRBV5-8,TRBJ2-7,TGTGCCAGCAGCTTTTGGAGCTCAGGATACGAGCAGTACTTC,CASSFWSSGYEQYF
-,few,TRBV29-1,TRBJ1-5,TGCAGCGTCTCTTGGGGCCCCAATCAGCCCCAGCATTTT,CSVSWGPNQPQHF
-,-,TRBV5-1,TRBJ1-4,TGCGCCAGCAGCTTGGCTTCAAGGACTAATGAAAAACTGTTTTTT,CASSLASRTNEKLFF
-,few,TRBV6-1,TRBJ1-5,TGTGCCAGCAGAATGAGCAATCAGCCCCAGCATTTT,CASRMSNQPQHF
TRBD1,-,TRBV5-4,TRBJ1-5,TGTGCCAGCAGCTTACAGGGGGCTGGCAATCAGCCCCAGCATTTT,CASSLQGAGNQPQHF
TRBD1,-,TRBV7-2,TRBJ1-1,TGTGCCAGCAGCTTAGCGCGCCCAGGGGGCGATTCGGGGGCTTTCTTT,CASSLARPGGDSGAFF
-,few,TRBV5-4,TRBJ1-1,TGTGCCAGCAGCGAAAACCGGGGACCGACGGGCACTGAAGCTTTCTTT,CASSENRGPTGTEAFF
-,few,TRBV6-1,TRBJ1-3,TGTGCCAGCAGTGAGGGGTTTGGGCTTAACACCATATATTTT,CASSEGFGLNTIYF
-,-,TRBV5-1,TRBJ2-6,TGCGCCAGCAGCTTGGCTTACGACTCTGGGGCCAACGTCCTGACTTTC,CASSLAYDSGANVLTF
-,-,TRBV11-2,TRBJ2-6,TGTGCCAGCAGCTTAATAGGGACCCTCTCTGGGGCCAACGTCCTGACTTTC,CASSLIGTLSGANVLTF
TRBD1,-,TRBV28,TRBJ2-5,TGTGCCAGCAGACCTTGGACAGGGCAAGAGACCCAGTACTTC,CASRPWTGQETQYF
-,-,TRBV2,TRBJ1-5,TGTGCCAGCAGGAGCCCCTACGGTAGCAATCAGCCCCAGCATTTT,CASRSPYGSNQPQHF
TRBD1,-,TRBV29-1,TRBJ2-2,TGCAGCGTCCAACTCCGACAGGGTGGGACCGGGGAGCTGTTTTTT,CSVQLRQGGTGELFF
-,-,TRBV5-5,TRBJ2-7,TGTGCCAGCAGCTTGGGACCGATAACCTACGAGCAGTACTTC,CASSLGPITYEQYF
TRBD2,-,TRBV28,TRBJ2-7,TGTGCCAGCAGTTGGCTGGACCCACTAGCGGGAGGTGGCGAGCAGTACTTC,CASSWLDPLAGGGEQYF
TRBD2,-,TRBV19,TRBJ2-1,TGTGCCAGTACCCCCCGGGAGGGGGGCTACAATGAGCAGTTCTTC,CASTPREGGYNEQFF
-,-,TRBV27,TRBJ2-7,TGTGCCAGCAGTTCCCCCCGGGGCAGCAGGTACGAGCAGTACTTC,CASSSPRGSRYEQYF
-,-,TRBV28,TRBJ2-5,TGTGCCAGCAGTCGCCAAAGGGGGACCCAGTACTTC,CASSRQRGTQYF
TRBD1,-,TRBV30,TRBJ1-4,TGTGCCTGGAGCCGGGACAGCATTACTAATGAAAAACTGTTTTTT,CAWSRDSITNEKLFF